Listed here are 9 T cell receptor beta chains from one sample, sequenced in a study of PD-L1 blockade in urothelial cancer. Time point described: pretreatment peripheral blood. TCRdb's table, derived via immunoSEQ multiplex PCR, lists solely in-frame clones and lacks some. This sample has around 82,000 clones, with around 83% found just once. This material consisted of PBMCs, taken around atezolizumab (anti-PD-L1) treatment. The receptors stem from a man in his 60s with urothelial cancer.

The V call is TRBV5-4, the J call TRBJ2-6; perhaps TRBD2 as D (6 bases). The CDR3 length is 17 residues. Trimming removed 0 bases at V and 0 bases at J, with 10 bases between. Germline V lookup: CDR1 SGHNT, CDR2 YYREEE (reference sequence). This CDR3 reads CASSLAVGGSGANVLTF. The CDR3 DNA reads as TGTGCCAGCAGCTTGGCCGTGGGGGGCTCTGGGGCCAACGTCCTGACTTTC. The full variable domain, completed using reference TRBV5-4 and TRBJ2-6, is ETGVTQSPTHLIKTRGQQVTLRCSSQSGHNTVSWYQQALGQGPQFIFQYYREEENGRGNFPPRFSGLQFPNYSSELNVNALELDDSALYLCASSLAVGGSGANVLTFGAGSRLTVL.

CDR3 protein: CASSVPLGQPTRSGTYNEQFF. The CDR3 coding sequence is TGCGCCAGCAGTGTTCCTCTCGGACAGCCGACCCGGTCGGGAACCTACAATGAGCAGTTCTTC. The chain joins TRBV10-2 to TRBJ2-1; the D gene is possibly TRBD1 (6 bases). The CDR3 runs 21 residues. Germline V gene sequence: CDR1 WSHSY, CDR2 SAAADI. V lost 4 bases to trimming and J lost 2 bases, with 30 bases between them.

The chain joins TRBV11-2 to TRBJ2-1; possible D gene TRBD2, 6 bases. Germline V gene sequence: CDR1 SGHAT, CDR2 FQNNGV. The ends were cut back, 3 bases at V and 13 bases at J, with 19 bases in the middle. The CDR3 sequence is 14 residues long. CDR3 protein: CASSLTPGTPHQFF. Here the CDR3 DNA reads TGTGCCAGCAGCTTGACCCCCGGGACTCCACATCAGTTCTTC.

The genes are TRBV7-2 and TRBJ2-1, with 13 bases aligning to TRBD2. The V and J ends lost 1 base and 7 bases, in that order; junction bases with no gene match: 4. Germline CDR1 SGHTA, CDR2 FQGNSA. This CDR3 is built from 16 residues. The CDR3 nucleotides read TGTGCCAGCAGCTTAGGACTAGCGGGAGGTGGAAATGAGCAGTTCTTC. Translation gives CASSLGLAGGGNEQFF.

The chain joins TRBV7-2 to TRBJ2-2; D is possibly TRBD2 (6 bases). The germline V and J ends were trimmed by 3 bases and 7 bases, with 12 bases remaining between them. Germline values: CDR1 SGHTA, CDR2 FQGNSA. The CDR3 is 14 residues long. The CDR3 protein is CASSFGGPNGELFF. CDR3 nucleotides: TGTGCCAGCAGCTTCGGAGGGCCGAACGGGGAGCTGTTTTTT. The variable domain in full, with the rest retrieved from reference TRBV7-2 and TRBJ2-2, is GAGVSQSPSNKVTEKGKDVELRCDPISGHTALYWYRQSLGQGLEFLIYFQGNSAPDKSGLPSDRFSAERTGGSVSTLTIQRTQQEDSAVYLCASSFGGPNGELFFGEGSRLTVL.

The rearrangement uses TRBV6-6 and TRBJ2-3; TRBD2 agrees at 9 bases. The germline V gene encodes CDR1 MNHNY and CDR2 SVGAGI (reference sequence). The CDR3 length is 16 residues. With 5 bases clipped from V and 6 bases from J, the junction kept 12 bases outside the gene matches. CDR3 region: CASSPGLGLAVDTQYF. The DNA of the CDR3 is TGTGCCAGCAGTCCCGGCTTGGGACTAGCAGTTGATACGCAGTATTTT.

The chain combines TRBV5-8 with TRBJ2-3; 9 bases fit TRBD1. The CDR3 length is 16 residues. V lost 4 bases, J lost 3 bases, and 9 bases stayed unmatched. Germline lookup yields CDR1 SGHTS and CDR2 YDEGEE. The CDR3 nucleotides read TGTGCCAGCAGCACCGGATCCGGGACAGGGACAGATACGCAGTATTTT. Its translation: CASSTGSGTGTDTQYF.

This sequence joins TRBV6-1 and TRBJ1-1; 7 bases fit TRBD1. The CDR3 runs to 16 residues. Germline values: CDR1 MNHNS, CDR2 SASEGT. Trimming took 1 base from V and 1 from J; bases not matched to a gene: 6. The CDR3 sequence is CASSEVAGGRNTEAFF. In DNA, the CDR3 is TGTGCCAGCAGTGAAGTGGCAGGGGGTAGGAACACTGAAGCTTTCTTT.

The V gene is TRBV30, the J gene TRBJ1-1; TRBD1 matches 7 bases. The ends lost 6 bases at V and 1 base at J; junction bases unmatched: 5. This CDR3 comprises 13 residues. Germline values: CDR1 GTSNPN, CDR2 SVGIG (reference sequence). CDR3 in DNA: TGTGCCTGCGAGAGACAGGGGAACACTGAAGCTTTCTTT. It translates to CACERQGNTEAFF.